Below are 12 T cell receptor beta chains sequenced from a single sample in a study of molecular identifiers for immune sequencing clone quantification. Each CDR3 protein gets one entry after TCRdb re-called the PCR reads with MiXCR. The data contain some 100,000 distinct CDR3 sequences, around a third of them seen just once; the ten biggest clones take up around 4.2%. The sequenced sample was naive CD8+ T cells from blood, with Jurkat cell RNA spiked in. Stated subset: FACS-sorted CD8+CD4-CCR7+CD45RA+ naive T cells. All receptors come from a human donor in good health. Some libraries in this study had Jurkat cell RNA spiked in.

This chain links TRBV13 with TRBJ1-1; TRBD1 matches 7 bases. The CDR3 runs 16 residues. In germline, CDR1 is PRHDT, CDR2 FYEKMQ (reference sequence). Losses at the gene ends were 7 bases for V and 0 bases for J; bases not matched to a gene: 11. The CDR3 region has the DNA TGTGCCAGCACCCACCGGGGACAGCGTATGAACACTGAAGCTTTCTTT. The encoded protein is CASTHRGQRMNTEAFF. Complete variable domain (other parts from reference TRBV13 and TRBJ1-1): AAGVIQSPRHLIKEKRETATLKCYPIPRHDTVYWYQQGPGQDPQFLISFYEKMQSDKGSIPDRFSAQQFSDYHSELNMSSLELGDSALYFCASTHRGQRMNTEAFFGQGTRLTVV.

Worth noting for this clonotype: Mismatch with germline at one junction end may stem from a read error. The V call is TRBV29-1, the J call TRBJ2-7; D remains unclear. Germline CDR1 is SQVTM and CDR2 is ANQGSEA. The CDR3 runs to 10 residues. The CDR3 nucleotides are TGCAGCGGGAGATCCTACAAGCAGTACTTC. This codes for CSGRSYKQYF.

This sequence joins TRBV21-1 and TRBJ2-2; the table's D call TRBD2 went unverified against the DNA. TRBV21-1 counts as a pseudogene. The CDR3 runs to 12 residues. CDR3 sequence: CATGTSTGELFF. CDR3 in DNA: TGTGCCACCGGGACTAGCACCGGGGAGCTGTTTTTT.

The count of this clonotype is one. The V call is TRBV7-7, the J call TRBJ2-5; D gene ambiguous. This CDR3 has 14 amino acids. Germline-derived CDR1 and CDR2 are SSHAT and FNYEAQ (reference sequence). Trimming removed 4 bases from V and 1 base from J, with 10 bases in between. The CDR3 loop is CASSSTASQETQYF. CDR3 coding DNA: TGTGCCAGCAGCTCCACAGCGTCCCAAGAGACCCAGTACTTC.

This clonotype was picked up many times. The chain links TRBV28 to TRBJ2-2; TRBD2 matches 8 bases. The CDR3 has 18 residues. Trimming at V came to 1 base and at J to 3 bases, leaving 10 bases not matched to a gene. Germline-derived CDR1 and CDR2 are MDHEN and SYDVKM. CDR3 residues: CASSLSLGAGVYTGELFF. CDR3 coding DNA: TGTGCCAGCAGTTTATCCCTGGGAGCGGGAGTGTACACCGGGGAGCTGTTTTTT.

The chain combines TRBV6-5 with TRBJ1-1; possible D gene TRBD1, 6 bases. CDR1 and CDR2 (germline): MNHEY, SVGAGI. This CDR3 has 17 amino acids. Trimming cost V 2 bases and J 5 bases, with 21 bases left between them. CDR3 sequence (DNA): TGTGCCAGCAGTTACGAGGGAGGGGGGGGCTGGGGGACTGAAGCTTTCTTT. Translation gives CASSYEGGGGWGTEAFF.

The genes are TRBV27 and TRBJ2-1, with TRBD2 identical over 13 bases. This CDR3 contains 20 residues. J gave up 0 bases and V 2 bases, and 10 bases lay outside the gene matches. From germline, CDR1 is MNHEY and CDR2 SMNVEV (reference sequence). The CDR3 DNA follows: TGTGCCAGCAGTTTAGCCCCGGGACTAGCGGGACTCCACTCCTACAATGAGCAGTTCTTC. Its translation is CASSLAPGLAGLHSYNEQFF.

This clonotype was seen a handful of times. The chain carries TRBV18 and TRBJ2-7; TRBD2 matches 7 bases. The CDR3 spans 14 residues. Trimming cost V 5 bases and J 3 bases; bases outside gene matches: 7. Per germline, CDR1 KGHSH and CDR2 LQKENI. The CDR3 loop is CASSGLGRVYEQYF. CDR3 nucleotide sequence: TGTGCCAGCTCAGGACTAGGTCGAGTCTACGAGCAGTACTTC.

J is TRBJ2-7 and V is TRBV9, with 9 bases identical to TRBD1. Trimming removed 6 bases from V and 4 bases from J; junction bases left unmatched: 8. CDR1 is SGDLS, CDR2 YYNGEE, per germline. The CDR3 extends over 14 amino acids. The CDR3 DNA is TGTGCCAGCAACGCCGGGGGACAGGGTTACGAGCAGTACTTC. It specifies CASNAGGQGYEQYF.

The V call is TRBV2, the J call TRBJ1-6, with 7 bases fitting TRBD1. J gave up 6 bases and V 2 bases, and 4 bases lay outside the gene matches. Germline CDR1 and CDR2: SNHLY and FYNNEI. The CDR3 spans 15 residues. As DNA, the CDR3 is TGTGCCAGCAGTGAATCCGGGGACAGTAATTCACCCCTCCACTTT. Its protein is CASSESGDSNSPLHF.

This clonotype was observed a handful of times. V is TRBV13 and J is TRBJ2-5; the D is unclear. This CDR3 spans 14 amino acids. The germline V gene encodes CDR1 PRHDT and CDR2 FYEKMQ (reference sequence). V lost 3 bases, J lost 2 bases, and 10 bases lay in between. The CDR3 here is CASSFKQPQETQYF. For the CDR3, the DNA is TGTGCCAGCAGCTTTAAGCAGCCACAAGAGACCCAGTACTTC.

By share of the sample, this clonotype is medium-sized (0.01 to 0.1%). The chain has TRBV6-1 and TRBJ1-1, with a weak D call TRBD1 (5 bases). The germline V and J ends were trimmed by 4 bases and 5 bases, with 11 bases remaining between them. Germline values: CDR1 MNHNS, CDR2 SASEGT. This CDR3 has 13 residues. The CDR3 DNA sequence: TGTGCCAGCAGTGTTTTAGGGACTACTGAAGCTTTCTTT. It specifies CASSVLGTTEAFF.